This paragraph covers one T cell receptor beta chain sequence. Its antigen is unknown. The sample is drawn from a study of cytomegalovirus exposure and HLA in healthy donors. Study outcomes and limitations: Rare sequences made up most TCRs, while some public TCRs were found in many donors. In a later analysis, a missense DCLRE1C variant was linked to TCR beta V- and J-gene trimming. Reportedly, fewer N-insertions than the roughly 690-donor mean appeared in an Asian-associated ancestry cluster in a later analysis.

Per germline, CDR1 GTSNPN and CDR2 SVGIG (reference sequence). This CDR3 region has 12 residues. V was clipped by 8 bases and J by 3 bases, with 8 bases between them. Both 60 Vbeta primers and 13 Jbeta primers went into the PCR. The data were produced by immunoSEQ multiplex PCR, yet TCRdb's version contains in-frame clones alone and is incomplete. The table shows about 160,000 clones, with around 77% occurring only once. Material: PBMCs. The rearrangement uses TRBV30 and TRBJ2-6; a possible D gene is TRBD1 (5 bases). The TCR sequence derives from a middle-aged man in good health and CMV-seronegative. CDR3 sequence reads: CAGANGANVLTF. The CDR3 DNA follows: TGTGCCGGGGCGAATGGGGCCAACGTCCTGACTTTC.